A selection of T cell receptor beta chains follows, all from one sample in a study of blood T cell repertoires in COVID-19. Produced via immunoSEQ multiplex PCR; TCRdb's table is partial and in-frame only. The data hold around 170,000 clones, with more than 70% observed a single time. The sample taken for sequencing was PBMCs or T cells enriched from blood (not recorded which). These receptors were taken from a woman aged 30 to 39 who had recovered from COVID-19. CDR3s include the opening cysteine and the closing phenylalanine or tryptophan. Fields, in order: J gene, clone size, D gene, V gene, CDR3 DNA, CDR3 protein. D genes are given only for firm matches. Size tells how often a clone was seen (once, few, many) or the class of an expanded clone, and some rows leave it out.

TRBJ1-3	once	TRBD1	TRBV28	TGTGCCAGCAGTTTATCCGACAGGGGCGGCGGAAACACCATATATTTT	CASSLSDRGGGNTIYF
TRBJ2-2	-	TRBD2	TRBV15	TGTGCCACCAGCAGAGATCCTAGCGGGAGCGGGGAGCTGTTTTTT	CATSRDPSGSGELFF
TRBJ2-3	-	TRBD2	TRBV5-1	TGCGCCAGCAGCTTGGCTAGCGGGAGTGGAGGCACAGATACGCAGTATTTT	CASSLASGSGGTDTQYF
TRBJ2-7	-	TRBD1	TRBV19	TGTGCCAGTAGTCCCCCTCGACAGGGGGTTTTGGGTTACGAGCAGTACTTC	CASSPPRQGVLGYEQYF
TRBJ1-5	few	-	TRBV2	TGTGCCAGCAGTCCACAGGGATTTTGGAATCAGCCCCAGCATTTT	CASSPQGFWNQPQHF
TRBJ2-3	-	TRBD1	TRBV7-2	TGTGCCAGCAGCTTAGTCGGGACAGCCTCTAGCACAGATACGCAGTATTTT	CASSLVGTASSTDTQYF
TRBJ2-1	-	TRBD2	TRBV12-5	TGTGCTAGTGGTTTTAATCAGGTACTAGCGGGAGTAAGGGAGCAGTTCTTC	CASGFNQVLAGVREQFF
TRBJ1-1	once	-	TRBV27	TGTGCCAGCAGGGTAGGCCTGGGACAAAACACTGAAGCTTTCTTT	CASRVGLGQNTEAFF
TRBJ1-2	-	TRBD1	TRBV5-4	TGTGCCAGCAGCTCCGGGACAGAGGACTATGGCTACACCTTC	CASSSGTEDYGYTF
TRBJ2-4	-	TRBD1	TRBV18	TGTGCCAGCTCAGAGACAGGGATCCTCAAAAACATTCAGTACTTC	CASSETGILKNIQYF
TRBJ2-3	few	TRBD2	TRBV7-2	TGTGCCAGCAGCCCCGGACTAGCACTTAGACGGGGTGATACGCAGTATTTT	CASSPGLALRRGDTQYF
TRBJ1-2	-	-	TRBV11-2	TGTGCCAGCAGCTTTGGCATGGATGGCTACACCTTC	CASSFGMDGYTF
TRBJ1-1	-	-	TRBV12-3/TRBV12-4	TGTGCCAGCATCGACCGGGATAACACTGAAGCTTTCTTT	CASIDRDNTEAFF
TRBJ2-5	-	-	TRBV19	TGTGCCAGTAGTATGTCATCCCAAGAGACCCAGTACTTC	CASSMSSQETQYF
TRBJ1-6	-	TRBD1	TRBV4-1	TGCGCCAGCAGCCAAGCGGGACAGGGGAGTTCACCCCTCCACTTT	CASSQAGQGSSPLHF
TRBJ1-2	-	-	TRBV5-8	TGTGCCAGCAGCACAGATCAGACCGCACTCGGCTACACCTTC	CASSTDQTALGYTF
TRBJ2-7	-	-	TRBV5-5	TGTGCCAGCAGCTCAATCCCAGGGTACGATTCGGGCGAGCAGTACTTC	CASSSIPGYDSGEQYF
TRBJ1-5	-	TRBD1	TRBV5-1	TGCGCCAGCAGCTTGGGGACAGGGAACAGCAATCAGCCCCAGCATTTT	CASSLGTGNSNQPQHF
TRBJ1-5	-	-	TRBV27	TGTGCCAGCAGGTTAAGCTGGACGGGTGCGGGTCAGCCCCAGCATTTT	CASRLSWTGAGQPQHF
TRBJ1-2	-	-	TRBV4-1	TGCGCCAGCAGCCAGTTGACAGGCGTAGGCTATGGCTACACCTTC	CASSQLTGVGYGYTF
TRBJ2-3	-	-	TRBV19	TGTGCCAGTAGTCCGGGCACAGATACGCAGTATTTT	CASSPGTDTQYF
TRBJ1-5	-	TRBD1	TRBV20-1	TGCAGTGCTAGTTTCCGGGACAGGATCAATCAGCCCCAGCATTTT	CSASFRDRINQPQHF
TRBJ2-7	-	TRBD1	TRBV24-1	TGTGCCACCAGTGACTCGGACAGGGGCTACGAGCAGTACTTC	CATSDSDRGYEQYF
TRBJ1-2	-	-	TRBV27	TGTGCCAGCAGTTTATGGACAGCCTATGTTGGCTACACCTTC	CASSLWTAYVGYTF
TRBJ2-1	-	TRBD2	TRBV6-5	TGTGCCAGCAGTTACTCTAGCGGGTCCATTAATTTGGAGCAGTTCTTC	CASSYSSGSINLEQFF
TRBJ2-7	-	-	TRBV7-6	TGTGCCAGCAGTTTTATGGGCGAGAACGAGCAGTACTTC	CASSFMGENEQYF
TRBJ2-5	-	-	TRBV7-2	TGTGCCAGCAGCCCCTACCCGCGGGGTGCCAGGGAGACCCAGTACTTC	CASSPYPRGARETQYF
TRBJ1-3	-	-	TRBV19	TGTGCCACCCTATTCGCCGGCCGGGCTGGAAACACCATATATTTT	CATLFAGRAGNTIYF
TRBJ1-6	-	-	TRBV27	TGTGCCAGCAGTTACCGACAGAATAATTCACCCCTCCACTTT	CASSYRQNNSPLHF
TRBJ2-1	-	-	TRBV4-1	TGCGCCAGCAGCCACCCCCAGACTAGTAGGTTGGTCTACAATGAGCAGTTCTTC	CASSHPQTSRLVYNEQFF
TRBJ2-7	once	TRBD2	TRBV30	TGTGCCTGGATCGGCCTAGCGGGTTCCTACGAGCAGTACTTC	CAWIGLAGSYEQYF
TRBJ1-1	once	-	TRBV5-1	TGCGCCAGCAGCTATGGGAAGGGGGCTGAAGCTTTCTTT	CASSYGKGAEAFF
TRBJ1-1	-	-	TRBV3-1/TRBV3-2	TGTGCCAGCAGCCAGAAGTCAGGGGTGACTGAAGCTTTCTTT	CASSQKSGVTEAFF
TRBJ2-7	-	-	TRBV6-5	TGTGCCAGCAGCCAGACAGGCGACCCCTCCTACGAGCAGTACTTC	CASSQTGDPSYEQYF
TRBJ2-1	few	TRBD1	TRBV19	TGTGCCAGTAGCCTAGGGACAGGGGGATACAATGAGCAGTTCTTC	CASSLGTGGYNEQFF
TRBJ2-1	-	-	TRBV5-8	TGTGCCAGCAGCTTGGGCAGGGTTGGGAATGAGCAGTTCTTC	CASSLGRVGNEQFF
TRBJ1-2	-	TRBD1	TRBV3-1/TRBV3-2	TGTGCCAGCAGCCAAGAACCGGGACAGGGGGCCAGTGGCTACACCTTC	CASSQEPGQGASGYTF
TRBJ1-1	-	-	TRBV28	TGTGCCAGCAGTCGCGGACAGCGGGGAACTGAAGCTTTCTTT	CASSRGQRGTEAFF
TRBJ2-7	-	TRBD2	TRBV25-1	TGTGCCAGCAGTGATTGGACTAGCGGGGTGTACGAGCAGTACTTC	CASSDWTSGVYEQYF
TRBJ2-1	-	TRBD2	TRBV6-6	TGTGCCAGCAGTCAAACGACTAGCGGGAGGTTCTACAATGAGCAGTTCTTC	CASSQTTSGRFYNEQFF
TRBJ2-7	-	-	TRBV21-1	TGTGCCAGCAGCAAGGGGCTAGCGGGAGGCACCTACGAGCAGTACTTC	CASSKGLAGGTYEQYF
TRBJ1-4	-	TRBD1	TRBV5-1	TGCGCCAGCAGCTCGGGACAGTTTAATGAAAAACTGTTTTTT	CASSSGQFNEKLFF